The T cell receptor beta chain described here comes from a study of blood T cell repertoires in COVID-19. Study at large: COVID-19 samples collected from the United States, Italy and Spain covered acute and convalescent phases. PBMCs, B-cell-depleted T cells, or T cells were the source of the cDNA or gDNA that made up the material.

Original processing methods: It was from reference gene primer amplification that nucleated cell counts were estimated. Assay used: immunoSEQ multiplex PCR; TCRdb lists only in-frame clones, some missing. That table furnishes V, J and clone size, whereas the DNA furnished D and trimming. This table has about 34,000 clones, 80% appearing once. This CDR3 is 14 amino acids long. Germline V CDR1 and CDR2: WSHSY, SAAADI. Trimming removed 4 bases at V and 4 bases at J, with 11 bases between. The rearrangement uses TRBV10-2 and TRBJ1-5; tentatively, D is TRBD1 (6 bases). The sample was peripheral blood. This receptor was taken from a woman aged 70-85 years with acute or convalescent COVID-19. The DNA of the CDR3 is TGCGCCAGCAGTGGGCAGGGGCAAAATCAGCCCCAGCATTTT. Translation gives CASSGQGQNQPQHF.